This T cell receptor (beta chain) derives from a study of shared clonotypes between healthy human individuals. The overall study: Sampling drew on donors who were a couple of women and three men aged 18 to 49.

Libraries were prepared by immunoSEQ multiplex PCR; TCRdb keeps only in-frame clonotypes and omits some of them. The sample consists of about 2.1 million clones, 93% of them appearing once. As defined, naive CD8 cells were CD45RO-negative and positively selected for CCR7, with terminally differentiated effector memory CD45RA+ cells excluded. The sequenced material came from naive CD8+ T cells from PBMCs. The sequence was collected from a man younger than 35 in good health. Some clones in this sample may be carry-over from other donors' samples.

As DNA, the CDR3 is TGTGCCAGCAGCGGGCGGGAGGGTTCCTACAATGAGCAGTTCTTC. Amino acid sequence: CASSGREGSYNEQFF. This chain connects TRBV7-3 to TRBJ2-1, with TRBD2 matching 9 bases. Per germline, CDR1 SGHTA and CDR2 FQGTGA. V was pared by 5 bases and J by 1 base, with 3 bases of the junction left unmatched. The CDR3 loop spans 15 amino acids.